The clone carrying this T cell receptor beta chain was observed once. Its antigen is unidentified. The data derive from a study of OX40 agonist ivuxolimab in advanced cancers. Study details: Subjects had a mean age of about 65 years, with a range of 23 to 79; more than 70% were male.

V dropped 3 bases and J dropped 4; count of bases not matched to a gene: 3. The CDR3 loop spans 14 amino acids. Per the germline V gene, CDR1 is SGHRS and CDR2 is YFSETQ. Assay used: immunoSEQ multiplex PCR; TCRdb lists only in-frame clones, some missing. Altogether roughly 90,000 clones are present, 85% to 95% being singletons, with the ten largest covering about 2.6%. Study results and caveats: Researchers did not determine the expanded peripheral T cells' antigen specificity. Some nonresponders likewise displayed low normalized T-cell clonal expansion.

V usage is TRBV5-1 and J usage is TRBJ1-3; 8 bases are shared with TRBD1. The sample consisted of CD4+ or CD8+ T cells sorted from blood, taken in a trial of the OX40 agonist ivuxolimab. This receptor was obtained from an adult with an advanced solid tumor such as melanoma, head and neck, liver or kidney cancer. The CDR3 sequence: CASSYGQGGNTIYF. The CDR3 DNA is TGCGCCAGCAGCTATGGACAGGGCGGAAACACCATATATTTT.